These 27 T cell receptor beta chains came from one sample sequenced in a study of T-cell memory formation after mild COVID-19. MiXCR, run by TCRdb on the 5' RACE reads, gives a single entry per CDR3 protein. The table shows some 280,000 distinct CDR3 sequences, with 15% to 20% occurring only once. The specimen sequenced was PBMCs or a T cell subset sorted from them (not recorded which). These receptors originate from a man aged 18-30 years who had mild COVID-19 (a few samples of this study predate the infection). Cell type and time point are not known.

The chain has TRBV7-9 and TRBJ1-1; D is uncertain. V was shortened by 1 base and J by 11 bases, with 11 bases between the two germline ends. The CDR3 runs to 12 residues. Germline-derived CDR1 and CDR2 are SEHNR and FQNEAQ (reference sequence). The CDR3 loop is CASSLGGLRAFF. In DNA, the CDR3 is TGTGCCAGCAGCTTAGGGGGTCTTCGGGCTTTCTTT. The entire variable domain, with the rest obtained from reference TRBV7-9 and TRBJ1-1, is as follows: DTGVSQNPRHKITKRGQNVTFRCDPISEHNRLYWYRQTLGQGPEFLTYFQNEAQLEKSRLLSDRFSAERPKGSFSTLEIQRTEQGDSAMYLCASSLGGLRAFFGQGTRLTVV.

The CDR3 nucleotides read TGTGCCAGCAGCACCGCTCCGGGACCCGCCTACGAGCAGTACTTC. Amino acid sequence: CASSTAPGPAYEQYF. The rearrangement joins TRBV7-2 to TRBJ2-7; either TRBD1 or TRBD2 may fit D (5 bases each). The germline V gene has CDR1 SGHTA and CDR2 FQGNSA. V lost 5 bases to trimming and J lost 2 bases, with 16 bases between them. The CDR3 length is 15 residues.

This clonotype was seen a handful of times. The chain employs TRBV9 and TRBJ2-3; 8 bases match TRBD1. The germline CDR1 and CDR2 sequences are SGDLS and YYNGEE. V lost 0 bases, J lost 7 bases, and 10 bases stayed unmatched. The CDR3 is 16 amino acids. CDR3 DNA sequence: TGTGCCAGCAGCGTAGTGTCCCAGGGGGCGCAACATACGCAGTATTTT. Its translation is CASSVVSQGAQHTQYF.

CDR3: CASSPWVAGGVSYNEQFF. In nucleotides, the CDR3 is TGCGCCAGCAGCCCCTGGGTAGCGGGGGGTGTCTCCTACAATGAGCAGTTCTTC. The chain has TRBV4-1 and TRBJ2-1; 10 nucleotides agree with TRBD2. This CDR3 has 18 residues. V dropped 4 bases and J dropped 0; count of bases not matched to a gene: 9. In germline, CDR1 is MGHRA, CDR2 YSYEKL.

The V call is TRBV6-6, the J call TRBJ2-1, with D maybe TRBD1 (6 bases). The CDR3 is 15 residues long. Looked up from germline, CDR1 is MNHNY and CDR2 is SVGAGI (reference sequence). V was trimmed by 3 bases and J by 3 bases, leaving 12 bases between them. CDR3 loop: CASSYPRGHYNEQFF. CDR3 DNA sequence: TGTGCCAGCAGTTATCCCAGGGGACACTACAATGAGCAGTTCTTC.

This clonotype was picked up a small number of times. The chain links TRBV7-2 to TRBJ2-5; perhaps TRBD2 as D (6 bases). The CDR3 length is 16 residues. V gave up 1 base and J gave up 4 bases, with 16 bases separating them. CDR1 is SGHTA, CDR2 FQGNSA, per germline. The CDR3 DNA follows: TGTGCCAGCAGCTTAGTCGGGAGCGGGCTAGTAGAGACCCAGTACTTC. Its translation is CASSLVGSGLVETQYF.

In this sample, this clonotype turned up a few times. V is TRBV5-6 and J is TRBJ2-3; D might be TRBD1 (6 bases). V lost 1 base and J 4 bases, leaving 16 bases between the germline ends. This CDR3 has 16 amino acids. Per germline, CDR1 SGHDT and CDR2 YYEEEE. The CDR3 nucleotides read TGTGCCAGCAGCTTGAAAGGGACATACATCCCAGATACGCAGTATTTT. Translation gives CASSLKGTYIPDTQYF.

The V gene is TRBV6-6, the J gene TRBJ2-1, with D perhaps TRBD2 (6 bases). V was cut by 6 bases and J by 0 bases, with 9 bases left in between. This CDR3 is 14 amino acids long. Germline V gene data show CDR1 as MNHNY and CDR2 as SVGAGI (reference sequence). CDR3 DNA sequence: TGTGCCAGCAGCGGGAGAAACTCCTACAATGAGCAGTTCTTC. Translating gives CASSGRNSYNEQFF.

This clonotype was observed a handful of times. The chain links TRBV29-1 to TRBJ2-1; D possibly corresponds to TRBD2 (6 bases). Looked up from germline, CDR1 is SQVTM and CDR2 is ANQGSEA. Deletions cut 0 bases from V and 2 bases from J, with 11 bases between. The CDR3 has 15 amino acids. For the CDR3, the DNA is TGCAGCGTTGAAGAGGGAGGTTTACCCTACAATGAGCAGTTCTTC. This codes for CSVEEGGLPYNEQFF.

The chain recombines TRBV12-3 or TRBV12-4 with TRBJ2-2; 10 nucleotides agree with TRBD1. Trimming took 6 bases from V and 1 from J; bases not matched to a gene: 2. The length of the CDR3 is 15 residues. The CDR3 sequence: CASSWDRGNTGELFF. CDR3 nucleotides: TGTGCCAGCAGCTGGGACAGGGGGAACACCGGGGAGCTGTTTTTT.

This sequence joins TRBV11-2 and TRBJ2-7; 7 nucleotides match TRBD2. Germline CDR1 reads SGHAT; CDR2 reads FQNNGV. This CDR3 contains 14 residues. J lost 6 bases, V lost 4 bases, and 9 bases had no gene match. In DNA form, the CDR3 reads TGTGCCAGCAGCTCCGTAAAGGGAGGGTTCGAGCAGTACTTC. As protein: CASSSVKGGFEQYF.

V is TRBV7-2 and J is TRBJ2-2; D unclear. V shed 3 bases and J shed 4 bases, with 6 bases lying between them. Germline CDR1 is SGHTA and CDR2 is FQGNSA. The CDR3 has 13 amino acids. As DNA, the CDR3 is TGTGCCAGCAGCTTTGGGTTCACCGGGGAGCTGTTTTTT. This translates into CASSFGFTGELFF. The entire variable domain, with the rest obtained from reference TRBV7-2 and TRBJ2-2, is as follows: GAGVSQSPSNKVTEKGKDVELRCDPISGHTALYWYRQSLGQGLEFLIYFQGNSAPDKSGLPSDRFSAERTGGSVSTLTIQRTQQEDSAVYLCASSFGFTGELFFGEGSRLTVL.

In this sample, this clonotype turned up a few times. The chain couples TRBV7-9 to TRBJ1-4; possible D gene TRBD1, 6 bases. The V end was cut by 2 bases, the J end by 2 bases, with 15 bases between. The germline V gene encodes CDR1 SEHNR and CDR2 FQNEAQ (reference sequence). CDR3 length: 17 residues. CDR3: CASSLLGHALTNEKLFF. Here the CDR3 DNA reads TGTGCCAGCAGCTTATTGGGACATGCTCTCACTAATGAAAAACTGTTTTTT.

This clonotype has more than one count but fewer than ten. This chain uses TRBV4-2 with TRBJ2-1; perhaps TRBD1 as D (5 bases). Trimming took 1 base from V and 3 from J, leaving 13 bases between them. The CDR3 covers 16 residues. Per germline, CDR1 LGHNA and CDR2 YNFKEQ. The CDR3 loop is CASSQARQGGYNEQFF. Here the CDR3 DNA reads TGTGCCAGCAGCCAAGCGCGGCAGGGCGGCTACAATGAGCAGTTCTTC.

This clonotype was picked up a small number of times. The rearrangement links TRBV7-2 to TRBJ1-2; D remains ambiguous. Between the trimmed V and J ends, which lost 5 bases and 2 bases, there was a span of 12 bases. The CDR3 totals 14 residues. The V gene's germline CDR1 is SGHTA and CDR2 FQGNSA. DNA for the CDR3: TGTGCCAGCAGCCGGCTCCCGTCCAACTATGGCTACACCTTC. Translation gives CASSRLPSNYGYTF.

This clonotype was observed a few times. This chain connects TRBV12-3 or TRBV12-4 to TRBJ1-2; D is unresolved. CDR3 length: 15 residues. V lost 2 bases and J lost 2, with 12 bases in between. CDR3 nucleotide sequence: TGTGCCAGCAGTTTACAGCCTTCACGGAACTATGGCTACACCTTC. This gives the protein CASSLQPSRNYGYTF.

There are a few counts of this clonotype. V usage is TRBV7-8 and J usage is TRBJ2-1, with 7 bases lining up with TRBD2. The V and J ends lost 4 bases and 4 bases, in that order; junction bases with no gene match: 13. There are 17 residues in the CDR3. Germline values: CDR1 SGHVS, CDR2 FQNEAQ. As DNA, the CDR3 is TGTGCCAGCAGCTCTCTCCGAGTCCCGGGGGGATACAATGAGCAGTTCTTC. Encoded protein: CASSSLRVPGGYNEQFF.

The chain employs TRBV5-1 and TRBJ2-1, with a weak D call TRBD2 (6 bases). The V gene's germline CDR1 is SGHRS and CDR2 YFSETQ. The V end lost 1 base, the J end lost 7 bases, and 12 bases lay between the germline ends. The CDR3 spans 14 residues. The CDR3 DNA reads TGCGCCAGCAGCTTGTCTGCGGCGGGGAATGAGCAGTTCTTC. Encoded protein: CASSLSAAGNEQFF.

The V and J genes are TRBV9 and TRBJ1-3; D may be TRBD1 (6 bases). V lost 5 bases to trimming and J lost 4 bases, with 10 bases between them. The CDR3 runs 13 residues. The germline V gene encodes CDR1 SGDLS and CDR2 YYNGEE. The CDR3 nucleotides read TGTGCCAGCAGGGGGACACCCGGAAACACCATATATTTT. Amino acid sequence: CASRGTPGNTIYF. The variable domain in full, completed from reference TRBV9 and TRBJ1-3, reads DSGVTQTPKHLITATGQRVTLRCSPRSGDLSVYWYQQSLDQGLQFLIQYYNGEERAKGNILERFSAQQFPDLHSELNLSSLELGDSALYFCASRGTPGNTIYFGEGSWLTVV.

A few counts support this clonotype. J is TRBJ2-3 and V is TRBV28; 10 nucleotides line up with TRBD2. Losses at the gene ends were 10 bases for V and 6 bases for J; bases not matched to a gene: 7. Germline loops: CDR1 MDHEN, CDR2 SYDVKM. The CDR3 contains 13 residues. The CDR3 sequence: CATSGGARDTQYF. The CDR3, as DNA: TGTGCCACGAGCGGGGGGGCGAGGGATACGCAGTATTTT.

This clonotype was seen repeatedly, ten times or more. J is TRBJ1-2 and V is TRBV12-3 or TRBV12-4, with D unclear. The CDR3 has 15 amino acids. The ends were cut back, 8 bases at V and 2 bases at J, with 18 bases in the middle. CDR3 residues: CASSRMVVENYGYTF. In DNA, the CDR3 is TGTGCCAGCTCCCGGATGGTTGTAGAGAACTATGGCTACACCTTC.

The chain employs TRBV7-3 and TRBJ2-2; D call uncertain. V lost 5 bases, J lost 6 bases, and 10 bases lay in between. This CDR3 spans 13 amino acids. Looked up from germline, CDR1 is SGHTA and CDR2 is FQGTGA. CDR3 bases: TGTGCCAGCAGCCCCCAGTCCCCCGGGGAGCTGTTTTTT. Amino acid sequence: CASSPQSPGELFF. Based on the CDR3 plus reference TRBV7-3 and TRBJ2-2, the full variable domain is GAGVSQTPSNKVTEKGKYVELRCDPISGHTALYWYRQSLGQGPEFLIYFQGTGAADDSGLPNDRFFAVRPEGSVSTLKIQRTERGDSAVYLCASSPQSPGELFFGEGSRLTVL.

The CDR3 bases are TGCGCCAGCAGCCACGGGACAGGGGGGAATCAGCCCCAGCATTTT. Protein: CASSHGTGGNQPQHF. The genes are TRBV4-1 and TRBJ1-5; TRBD1 aligns across 11 bases. The V and J ends lost 3 bases and 4 bases, in that order; junction bases with no gene match: 2. The germline V gene encodes CDR1 MGHRA and CDR2 YSYEKL. The CDR3 is 15 residues long.

J is TRBJ2-7 and V is TRBV4-3; TRBD1 might be the D (6 bases). The CDR3 extends over 16 amino acids. CDR1 and CDR2 (germline): LGHNA, YSLEER. V gave up 0 bases and J gave up 1 base, with 13 bases separating them. CDR3 protein: CASSQDIGGSSYEQYF. The CDR3 DNA reads TGCGCCAGCAGCCAAGATATAGGGGGTTCTTCCTACGAGCAGTACTTC.

This chain uses TRBV28 with TRBJ2-7, with a tentative D call TRBD1 (5 bases). There are 15 residues in the CDR3. V gave up 6 bases and J gave up 0 bases, with 15 bases separating them. Germline CDR1 MDHEN, CDR2 SYDVKM. The CDR3, as DNA: TGTGCCAGCAGCCCCCAGACAGAGATCTCCTACGAGCAGTACGTC. Translating it yields CASSPQTEISYEQYV.

The chain combines TRBV30 with TRBJ1-3, with 9 nucleotides matching TRBD1. The CDR3 has 15 residues. The germline V gene has CDR1 GTSNPN and CDR2 SVGIG (reference sequence). V lost 5 bases, J lost 0 bases, and 5 bases stayed unmatched. The CDR3 sequence is CAWLQGATSGNTIYF. CDR3 DNA sequence: TGTGCCTGGTTACAGGGGGCTACCTCTGGAAACACCATATATTTT.

V and J are TRBV5-1 and TRBJ2-1, with 8 bases matching TRBD1. The J segment lost 7 bases and the V segment lost 7 bases, leaving 10 bases of the junction unmatched. CDR1 and CDR2 from the germline V gene are SGHRS and YFSETQ. This CDR3 region has 14 residues. The CDR3 reads CASSAGQGSNEQFF. The CDR3 DNA reads TGCGCCAGCTCTGCTGGACAGGGATCGAATGAGCAGTTCTTC. The full variable domain, completed using reference TRBV5-1 and TRBJ2-1, is KAGVTQTPRYLIKTRGQQVTLSCSPISGHRSVSWYQQTPGQGLQFLFEYFSETQRNKGNFPGRFSGRQFSNSRSEMNVSTLELGDSALYLCASSAGQGSNEQFFGPGTRLTVL.